This T cell receptor (beta chain) derives from a study of CD8+ T cells in alopecia areata. Between the trimmed V and J ends, which lost 1 base and 3 bases, there was a span of 11 bases. Germline V gene data show CDR1 as LNHDA and CDR2 as SQIVND (reference sequence). The CDR3 consists of 15 residues. This clone was seen a handful of times. The target antigen is unknown. Study-level points and caveats: The study found TCR sharing across patients less clear than in mice, possibly for HLA reasons.

As to treatment: oral pan-JAK inhibitor, 5-10 mg twice daily. Reverse transcribed after extraction, RNA yielded cDNA as the sequencing template. Measured with immunoSEQ multiplex PCR; TCRdb has only the in-frame clones, and not every one. The sample records 200,000 to 250,000 clones, around three fifths being singletons. The genes are TRBV19 and TRBJ2-3; D unresolved. This clonotype originated in a human donor with alopecia areata. This material consisted of CD4+ T cells sorted from blood, taken at week 4, from a patient treated with tofacitinib. In DNA, the CDR3 is TGTGCCAGTAGTATAGGCGGTGTTTTGACAGATACGCAGTATTTT. Translated, it gives CASSIGGVLTDTQYF. The entire variable domain, with the rest obtained from reference TRBV19 and TRBJ2-3, is as follows: DGGITQSPKYLFRKEGQNVTLSCEQNLNHDAMYWYRQDPGQGLRLIYYSQIVNDFQKGDIAEGYSVSREKKESFPLTVTSAQKNPTAFYLCASSIGGVLTDTQYFGPGTRLTVL.